This T cell receptor beta chain was sequenced in a study of T-cell memory formation after mild COVID-19 (dated by TCRdb to 2020 to 2022). Broadly, across the study: Most TCR sequence clusters were specific to one of the two donors. Two young, previously healthy adult volunteers, one female and one male, were included in the cohort. T-cell clones expanding and contracting after mild COVID-19 in two donors were tracked by longitudinal TCRalpha and TCRbeta repertoire sequencing. Findings and caveats that apply to the study as a whole: From day 15 to 85, contracting clones showed balanced CD4/CD8 phenotypes, whereas a second wave of clones that expanded from day 15 to 37 leaned towards CD4+. Contracting CD4+ clones were located mainly in the CM and EM memory subsets, whereas CD8+ clones were found to be enriched in EMRA. Only a couple of mild cases were covered by the study, and larger cohorts that include severe cases with pre-infection samples were considered necessary. Some responding clones were detected in pre-infection memory, suggesting pre-existing cross-reactive memory T cells joined the SARS-CoV-2 response. The second-wave clones that peaked on day 37 were not confirmed to be SARS-CoV-2 specific.

The instrument was an Illumina NovaSeq 6000. TCRalpha and TCRbeta cDNA libraries were constructed by 5'RACE with constant-segment primers, with sample barcodes and unique molecular identifiers being introduced. Trizol reagent was used to extract RNA from every sample. Library amplification was performed in two PCR steps, and a second sample barcode and Illumina TruSeq adapters were introduced in the second step. Libraries were sequenced on an Illumina NovaSeq with 2 x 150 bp paired-end reads. The study's own analysis went as follows. With migec v1.2.7, reads were demultiplexed and then collapsed into UMI-guided consensus sequences. Using mixcr v2.1.11, UMI consensuses were aligned to TRA and TRB V and J templates and then assembled into clonotypes. Clonotypes were classified as expanded or contracted when called significant by both edgeR and NoisET, with noise models trained on biological replicates. For edgeR calls, the thresholds were a false discovery rate-adjusted p below 0.01 and a log2 fold-change of 1. As an exploratory analysis of dynamics, PCA with hierarchical clustering was applied to max-normalized trajectories of the 1000 most abundant clonotypes. Each responding clone was given a CD4 or CD8 phenotype based on the CD4+ and CD8+ repertoires, which had been sequenced separately. TCRdb reprocessing: public reads trimmed at Q25 with fastp, clones called with MiXCR, in-frame beta chains kept. Rows are unified per CDR3 protein, each entry keeping the most common DNA and genes. TCRdb, not the original authors, processed these V and J calls. Recorded for this sample are some 320,000 distinct CDR3 sequences; roughly an eighth of them occurred a single time. The ten top clones hold roughly a fifth of the sample.

V loses 6 bases at its end and J loses 6 bases; junction bases beyond the gene matches: 12. Reading from cysteine to phenylalanine, the CDR3 counts 14 amino acids. The retained sequence is limited to the CDR3, 42 bases, with the frame set at the first base. CDR1 and CDR2, looked up from the germline V gene (reference sequence), are DFQATT and SNEGSKA. Ficoll-Paque density gradient centrifugation was the method used to isolate PBMCs. With respect to this clonotype: The antigen this receptor binds is unknown. Within one base of it there is no much larger clone, and no base qualities were kept.

This chain is built from TRBV20-1 and TRBJ2-7, and TRBD2 matches 9 of the central bases. Specimen: PBMCs or a T cell subset sorted from them (not recorded which). This receptor was taken from a man aged 18 to 30 who had mild COVID-19 (a few samples of this study predate the infection). The sample titles of this study are shuffled in the database, so cell type and time point are left out; the donor was told from shared clones. The sequenced DNA is TGCAGTGCAGGAGGGGTGAGCGGGGGGCGCGAGCAGTACTTC. It specifies CSAGGVSGGREQYF.